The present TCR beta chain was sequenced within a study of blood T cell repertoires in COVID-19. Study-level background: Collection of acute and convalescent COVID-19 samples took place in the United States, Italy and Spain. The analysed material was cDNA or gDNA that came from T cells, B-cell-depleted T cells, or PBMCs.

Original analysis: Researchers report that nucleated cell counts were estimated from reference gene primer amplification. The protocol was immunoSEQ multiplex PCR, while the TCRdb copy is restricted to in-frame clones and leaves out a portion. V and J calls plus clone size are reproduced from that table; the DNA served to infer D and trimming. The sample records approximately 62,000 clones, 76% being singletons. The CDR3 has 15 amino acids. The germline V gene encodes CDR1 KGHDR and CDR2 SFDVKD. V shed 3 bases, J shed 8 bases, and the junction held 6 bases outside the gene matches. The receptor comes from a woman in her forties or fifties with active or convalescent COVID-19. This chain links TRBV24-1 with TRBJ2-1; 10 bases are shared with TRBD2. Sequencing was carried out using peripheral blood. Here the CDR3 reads CATSDEAGGPHEQFF. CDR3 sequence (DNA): TGTGCCACCAGTGATGAAGCGGGAGGGCCTCATGAGCAGTTCTTC.